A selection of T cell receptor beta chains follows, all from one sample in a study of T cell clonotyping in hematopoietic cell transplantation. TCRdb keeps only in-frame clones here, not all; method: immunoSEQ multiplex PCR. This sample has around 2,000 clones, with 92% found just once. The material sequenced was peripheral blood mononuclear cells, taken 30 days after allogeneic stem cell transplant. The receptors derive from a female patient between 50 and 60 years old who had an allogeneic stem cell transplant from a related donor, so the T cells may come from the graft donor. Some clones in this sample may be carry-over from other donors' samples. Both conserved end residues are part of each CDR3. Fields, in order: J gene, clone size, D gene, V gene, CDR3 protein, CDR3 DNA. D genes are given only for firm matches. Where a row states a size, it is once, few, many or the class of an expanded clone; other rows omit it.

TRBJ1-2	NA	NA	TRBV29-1	CSVADRNYGYTF	TGCAGCGTTGCCGACAGGAACTATGGCTACACCTTC
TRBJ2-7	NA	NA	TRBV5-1	CASSSDGRYEQYF	TGCGCCAGCAGCTCGGACGGCCGGTACGAGCAGTACTTC
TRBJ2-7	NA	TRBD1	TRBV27	CASSLSGTGGEQYF	TGTGCCAGCAGTTTATCTGGGACAGGGGGCGAGCAGTACTTC
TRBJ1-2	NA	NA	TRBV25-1	CASSPDGTNGYTF	TGTGCCAGCAGTCCGGACGGAACAAATGGCTACACCTTC
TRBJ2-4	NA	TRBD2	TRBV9	CASSPSGLAKNIQYF	TGTGCCAGCAGCCCTAGCGGGTTGGCCAAAAACATTCAGTACTTC
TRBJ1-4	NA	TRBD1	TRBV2	CASSSGQGRLFF	TGTGCCAGCAGTTCGGGACAGGGACGACTGTTTTTT
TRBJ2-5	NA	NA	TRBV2	CASSTGNQETQYF	TGTGCCAGCAGCACAGGGAACCAAGAGACCCAGTACTTC
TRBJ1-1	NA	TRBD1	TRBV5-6	CASSSGGSEAFF	TGTGCCAGCAGCTCAGGGGGATCTGAAGCTTTCTTT
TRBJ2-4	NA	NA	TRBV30	CAWSDGAKNIQYF	TGTGCCTGGAGTGACGGAGCCAAAAACATTCAGTACTTC
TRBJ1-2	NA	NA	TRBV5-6	CASSTGVGGYTF	TGTGCCAGCAGCACGGGAGTAGGGGGCTACACCTTC
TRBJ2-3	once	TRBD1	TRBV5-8	CASSLGQGVTDTQYF	TGTGCCAGCAGTCTCGGACAGGGAGTCACAGATACGCAGTATTTT
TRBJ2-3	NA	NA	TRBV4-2	CASSPPVLTDTQYF	TGTGCCAGCAGCCCACCGGTACTCACAGATACGCAGTATTTT
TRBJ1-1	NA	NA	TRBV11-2	CASSLVASMNTEAFF	TGTGCCAGCAGCTTAGTGGCGAGTATGAACACTGAAGCTTTCTTT
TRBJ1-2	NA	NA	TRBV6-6	CAIATGANYGYTF	TGTGCCATCGCGACGGGTGCTAACTATGGCTACACCTTC
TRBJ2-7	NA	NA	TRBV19	CASSIDSQNSYEQYF	TGTGCCAGTAGTATAGATTCACAGAACTCCTACGAGCAGTACTTC
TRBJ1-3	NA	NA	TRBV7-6	CASSSGVTAGNTIYF	TGTGCCAGCAGCTCCGGGGTCACGGCTGGAAACACCATATATTTT
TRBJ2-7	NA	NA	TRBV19	CASSRGGGEQYF	TGTGCCAGTAGTAGGGGTGGAGGTGAGCAGTACTTC
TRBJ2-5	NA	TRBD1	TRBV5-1	CASSSPDRDSETQYF	TGCGCCAGCAGCTCCCCGGACAGGGACTCGGAGACCCAGTACTTC
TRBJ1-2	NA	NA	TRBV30	CAWSVGQGDGYTF	TGTGCCTGGAGTGTAGGGCAGGGCGATGGCTACACCTTC
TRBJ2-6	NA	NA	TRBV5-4	CASSRLLASGANVLTF	TGTGCCAGCAGCCGGCTTTTGGCCAGTGGGGCCAACGTCCTGACTTTC
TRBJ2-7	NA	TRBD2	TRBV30	CAWRGTGLFLYEQYF	TGTGCCTGGAGGGGGACGGGACTATTCCTCTACGAGCAGTACTTC
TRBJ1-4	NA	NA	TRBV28	CASGLDRTVNEKLFF	TGTGCCAGCGGCCTCGATAGGACAGTGAATGAAAAACTGTTTTTT
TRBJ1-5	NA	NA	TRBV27	CASSRWAKNSNQPQHF	TGTGCCAGCAGTCGATGGGCAAAAAATAGCAATCAGCCCCAGCATTTT
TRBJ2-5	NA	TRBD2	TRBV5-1	CASSPGLAGRQETQYF	TGCGCCAGCAGCCCGGGACTAGCGGGGAGACAAGAGACCCAGTACTTC
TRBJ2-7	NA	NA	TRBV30	CAWSHAASHYSYEQYF	TGTGCCTGGAGTCATGCGGCTAGCCATTACTCCTACGAGCAGTACTTC
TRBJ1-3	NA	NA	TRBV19	CASSPATWGKGNTIYF	TGTGCCAGTAGTCCCGCTACGTGGGGGAAAGGAAACACCATATATTTT
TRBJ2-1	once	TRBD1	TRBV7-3	CASSLPEQGASSNEQFF	TGTGCCAGCAGCTTACCCGAACAGGGGGCGAGTAGCAATGAGCAGTTCTTC
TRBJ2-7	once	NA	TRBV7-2	CASSPLGYRGEQYF	TGTGCCAGCAGCCCACTCGGGTACCGAGGGGAGCAGTACTTC
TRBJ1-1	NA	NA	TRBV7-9	CASSPASPGRLRRDTEAFF	TGTGCCAGCAGCCCCGCCTCTCCGGGACGCCTGCGTCGGGACACTGAAGCTTTCTTT
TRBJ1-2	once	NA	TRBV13	CASSATHTVGYGYTF	TGTGCCAGCAGCGCGACCCACACCGTCGGGTATGGCTACACCTTC
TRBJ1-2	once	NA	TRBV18	CASSPWGGEDGYTF	TGTGCCAGCTCACCATGGGGGGGCGAGGATGGCTACACCTTC
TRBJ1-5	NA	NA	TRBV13	CASSLDRDQPQHF	TGTGCCAGCAGCTTAGACAGGGATCAGCCCCAGCATTTT
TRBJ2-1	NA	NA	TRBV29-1	CSVVPDIYEQFF	TGCAGCGTTGTACCCGATATCTACGAGCAGTTCTTC
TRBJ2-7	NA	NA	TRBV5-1	CASSLVLGVNEQYF	TGCGCCAGCAGCTTGGTTTTGGGGGTAAACGAGCAGTACTTC
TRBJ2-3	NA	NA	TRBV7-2	CTTRRRGYTDTQYF	TGTACCACTAGACGACGGGGCTACACAGATACGCAGTATTTT
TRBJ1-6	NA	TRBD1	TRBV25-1	CASSPTGGDSPLHF	TGTGCCAGCAGTCCGACAGGGGGGGATTCACCCCTCCACTTT
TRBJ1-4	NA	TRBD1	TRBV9	CASSGGQGGGEKLFF	TGTGCCAGCAGCGGGGGACAGGGCGGTGGTGAAAAACTGTTTTTT
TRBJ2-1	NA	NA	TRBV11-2	CASRGVGTTSYNEQFF	TGTGCCAGCAGGGGGGTGGGGACGACCTCCTACAATGAGCAGTTCTTC
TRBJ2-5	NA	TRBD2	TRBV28	CASSLTSGGQETQYF	TGTGCCAGCAGCCTGACTAGCGGGGGACAAGAGACCCAGTACTTC
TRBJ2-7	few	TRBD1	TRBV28	CASSSPRDRYYEQYF	TGTGCCAGCAGTTCCCCCCGGGACAGGTACTACGAGCAGTACTTC
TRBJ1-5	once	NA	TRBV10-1	CASSESDRSGPQHF	TGCGCCAGCAGTGAGTCAGATCGGTCGGGGCCCCAGCATTTT
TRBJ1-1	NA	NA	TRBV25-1	CASKDIGPEAFF	TGTGCCAGCAAAGACATTGGCCCTGAAGCTTTCTTT
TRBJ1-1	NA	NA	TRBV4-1	CASSRPRLVGEAFF	TGCGCCAGCAGCCGACCTCGTTTGGTGGGCGAAGCTTTCTTT
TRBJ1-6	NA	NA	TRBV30	CAWTPGGVGTYNSPLHF	TGTGCCTGGACCCCCGGAGGGGTGGGGACCTATAATTCACCCCTCCACTTT